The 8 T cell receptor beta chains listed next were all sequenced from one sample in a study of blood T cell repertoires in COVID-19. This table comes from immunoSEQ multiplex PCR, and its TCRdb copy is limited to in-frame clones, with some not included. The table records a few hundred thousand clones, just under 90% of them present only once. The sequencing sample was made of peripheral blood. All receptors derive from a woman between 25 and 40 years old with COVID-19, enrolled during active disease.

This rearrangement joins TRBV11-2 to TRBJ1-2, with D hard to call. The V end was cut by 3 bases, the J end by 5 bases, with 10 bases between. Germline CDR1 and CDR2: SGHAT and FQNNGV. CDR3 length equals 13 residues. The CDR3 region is CASSFGGTYGYTF. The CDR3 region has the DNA TGTGCCAGCAGCTTCGGTGGTACTTATGGCTACACCTTC.

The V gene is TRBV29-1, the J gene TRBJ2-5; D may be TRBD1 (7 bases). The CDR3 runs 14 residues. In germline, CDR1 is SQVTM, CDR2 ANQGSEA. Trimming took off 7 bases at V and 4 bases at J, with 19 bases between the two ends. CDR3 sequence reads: CSAGMWQGGETQYF. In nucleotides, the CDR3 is TGCAGCGCGGGGATGTGGCAGGGGGGAGAGACCCAGTACTTC.

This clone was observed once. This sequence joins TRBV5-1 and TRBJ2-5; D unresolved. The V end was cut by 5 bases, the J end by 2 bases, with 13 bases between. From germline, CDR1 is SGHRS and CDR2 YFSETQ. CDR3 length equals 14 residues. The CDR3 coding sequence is TGCGCCAGCAGACCCGGCGGCCAACAAGAGACCCAGTACTTC. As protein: CASRPGGQQETQYF.

The CDR3 loop reads CASSTRTSAPNEQFF. The CDR3 coding sequence is TGTGCCAGCAGCACCCGGACTAGCGCGCCTAATGAGCAGTTCTTC. The rearrangement joins TRBV7-9 to TRBJ2-1, with 9 positions matching TRBD2. J was trimmed by 7 bases and V by 5 bases; bases with no gene match: 9. Looked up from germline, CDR1 is SEHNR and CDR2 is FQNEAQ (reference sequence). CDR3 length equals 15 residues.

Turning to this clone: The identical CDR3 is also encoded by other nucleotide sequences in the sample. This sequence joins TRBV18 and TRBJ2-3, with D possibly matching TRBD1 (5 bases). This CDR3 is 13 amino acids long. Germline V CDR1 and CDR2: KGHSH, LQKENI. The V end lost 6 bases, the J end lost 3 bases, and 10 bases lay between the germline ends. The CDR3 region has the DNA TGTGCCAGCTCCCCTAGGGGAACAGATACGCAGTATTTT. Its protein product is CASSPRGTDTQYF. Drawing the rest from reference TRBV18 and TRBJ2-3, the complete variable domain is NAGVMQNPRHLVRRRGQEARLRCSPMKGHSHVYWYRQLPEEGLKFMVYLQKENIIDESGMPKERFSAEFPKEGPSILRIQQVVRGDSAAYFCASSPRGTDTQYFGPGTRLTVL.

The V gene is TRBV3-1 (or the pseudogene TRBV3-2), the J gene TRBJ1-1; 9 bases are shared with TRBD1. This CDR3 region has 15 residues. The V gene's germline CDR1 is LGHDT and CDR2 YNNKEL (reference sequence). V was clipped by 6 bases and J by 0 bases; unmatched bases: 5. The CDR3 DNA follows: TGTGCCAGCAGTACAGGGGGCCTCCTGAACACTGAAGCTTTCTTT. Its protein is CASSTGGLLNTEAFF.

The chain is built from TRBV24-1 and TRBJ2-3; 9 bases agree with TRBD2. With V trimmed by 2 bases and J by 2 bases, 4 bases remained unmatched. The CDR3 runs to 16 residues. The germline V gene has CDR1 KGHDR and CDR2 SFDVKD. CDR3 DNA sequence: TGTGCCACCAGTGATTGGGCGGGGGGGCACACAGATACGCAGTATTTT. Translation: CATSDWAGGHTDTQYF.

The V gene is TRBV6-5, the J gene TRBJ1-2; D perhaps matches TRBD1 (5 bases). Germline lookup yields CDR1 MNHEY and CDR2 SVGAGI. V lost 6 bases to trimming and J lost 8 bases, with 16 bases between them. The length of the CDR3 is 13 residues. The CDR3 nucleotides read TGTGCCAGCAGCTGGGGCAGTCGCGGAGGCTACACCTTC. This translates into CASSWGSRGGYTF.